This T cell receptor (beta chain) was retrieved from a study of blood T cell repertoires in COVID-19. Some clones are missing from TCRdb's copy, which holds only in-frame ones; the method was immunoSEQ multiplex PCR. The sample holds roughly 280,000 clones; 88% are singletons and the top ten take around 11%. The origin of this receptor is a woman in her 30s with COVID-19, enrolled during active disease. Sequencing input: peripheral blood.

CDR3 region: CASSFGRAGVLGANVLTF. As DNA, the CDR3 is TGTGCCAGCAGCTTTGGTCGGGCAGGGGTATTGGGGGCCAACGTCCTGACTTTC. This chain uses TRBV7-9 with TRBJ2-6; weak D call: TRBD1 (6 bases). Trimming took 3 bases from V and 4 from J, leaving 19 bases between them. This CDR3 is 18 amino acids long. CDR1 and CDR2 (germline): SEHNR, FQNEAQ (reference sequence).